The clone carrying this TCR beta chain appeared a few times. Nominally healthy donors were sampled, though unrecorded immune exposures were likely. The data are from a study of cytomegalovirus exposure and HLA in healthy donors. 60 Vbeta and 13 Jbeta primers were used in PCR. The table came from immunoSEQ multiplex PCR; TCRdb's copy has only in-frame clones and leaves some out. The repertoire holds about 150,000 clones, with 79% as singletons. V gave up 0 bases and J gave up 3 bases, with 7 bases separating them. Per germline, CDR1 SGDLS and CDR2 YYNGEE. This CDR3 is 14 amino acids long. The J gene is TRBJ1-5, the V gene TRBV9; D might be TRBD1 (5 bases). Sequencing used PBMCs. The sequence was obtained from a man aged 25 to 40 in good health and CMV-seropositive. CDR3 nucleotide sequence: TGTGCCAGCAGCGTAGGGGGGGACAATCAGCCCCAGCATTTT. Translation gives CASSVGGDNQPQHF.